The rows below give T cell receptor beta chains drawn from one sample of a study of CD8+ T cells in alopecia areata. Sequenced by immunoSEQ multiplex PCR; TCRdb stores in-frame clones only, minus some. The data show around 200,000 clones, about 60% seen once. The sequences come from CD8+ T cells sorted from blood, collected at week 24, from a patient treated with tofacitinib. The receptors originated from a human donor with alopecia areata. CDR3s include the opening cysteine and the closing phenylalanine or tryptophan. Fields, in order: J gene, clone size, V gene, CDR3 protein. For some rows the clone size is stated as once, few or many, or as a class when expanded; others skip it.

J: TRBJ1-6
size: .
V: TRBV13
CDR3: CASSVHQSSYNSPLHF

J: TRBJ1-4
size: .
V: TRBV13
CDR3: CASSLAGLGEKLFF

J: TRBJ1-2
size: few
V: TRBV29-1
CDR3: CSTDTLTHYGYTF

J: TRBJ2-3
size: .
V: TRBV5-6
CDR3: CASRHRTSGGAGDTQYF

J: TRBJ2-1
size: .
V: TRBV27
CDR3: CASRRLARYNEQFF

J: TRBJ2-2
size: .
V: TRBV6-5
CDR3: CASSLSGTVYTGELFF

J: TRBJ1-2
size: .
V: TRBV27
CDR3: CASRTPEGYTF

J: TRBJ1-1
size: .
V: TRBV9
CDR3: CASSEKAFF

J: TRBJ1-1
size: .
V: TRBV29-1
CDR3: CSVVVPRNTEAFF

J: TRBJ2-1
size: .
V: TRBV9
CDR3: CASSVRNEQFF

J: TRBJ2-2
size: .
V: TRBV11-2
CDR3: CASSPTGGITGELFF

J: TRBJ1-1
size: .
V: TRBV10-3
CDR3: CAIMRGGNTEAFF

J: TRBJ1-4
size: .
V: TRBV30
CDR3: CAWRREGRGDNEKLFF

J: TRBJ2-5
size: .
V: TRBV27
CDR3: CASSSGAGYETQYF

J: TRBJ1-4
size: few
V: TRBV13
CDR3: CASSLALGNEKLFF

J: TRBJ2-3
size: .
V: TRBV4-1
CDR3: CASSRTDTQYF

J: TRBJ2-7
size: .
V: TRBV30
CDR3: CAWIEKTRTGGMFEQYF

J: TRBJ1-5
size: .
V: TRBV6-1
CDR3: CASSDGRGYSNQPQHF

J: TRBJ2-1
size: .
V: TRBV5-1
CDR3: CASSLRSERDNNEQFF

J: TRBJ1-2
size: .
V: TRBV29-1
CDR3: CSGLGGTIGGYTF

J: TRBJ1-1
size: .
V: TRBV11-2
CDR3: CASSSIDRPEAFF

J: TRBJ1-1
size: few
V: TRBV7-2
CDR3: CASSTGVVTEAFF

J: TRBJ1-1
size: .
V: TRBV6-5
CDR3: CASSYSAAHTEAFF

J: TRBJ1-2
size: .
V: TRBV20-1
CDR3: CSARTVGYTF

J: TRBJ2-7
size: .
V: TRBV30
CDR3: CAWSGDRIYEQYF

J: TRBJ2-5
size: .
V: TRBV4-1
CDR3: CASSQRTSGQETQYF

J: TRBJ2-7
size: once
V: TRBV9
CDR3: CASSPTPDREQYF

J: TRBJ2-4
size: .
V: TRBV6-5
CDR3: CASSGWETKNIQYF

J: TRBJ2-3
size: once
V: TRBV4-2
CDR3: CASSQEGDEPDTQYF

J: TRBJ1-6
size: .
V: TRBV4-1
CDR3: CASSQLTGINSPLHF

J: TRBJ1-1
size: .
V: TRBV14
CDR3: CASSQVVGAEAFF

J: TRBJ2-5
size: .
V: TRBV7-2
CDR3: CASSVSPREVETQYF

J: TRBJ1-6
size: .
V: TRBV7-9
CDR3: CASSLPRMGSPLHF

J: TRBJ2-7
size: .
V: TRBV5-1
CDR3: CASSLAPTYEQYF

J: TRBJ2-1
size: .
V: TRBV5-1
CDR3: CASRITGNEQFF

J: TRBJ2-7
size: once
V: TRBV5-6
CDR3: CASSFGTGLYEQYF

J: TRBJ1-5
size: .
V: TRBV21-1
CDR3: CASSKFADTQNQPQHF

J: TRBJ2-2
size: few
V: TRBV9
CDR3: CASSVDPGDTGELFF

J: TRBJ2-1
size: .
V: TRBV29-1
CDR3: CSSNFQPNEQFF

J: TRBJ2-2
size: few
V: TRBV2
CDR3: CASSSTGGASGELFF

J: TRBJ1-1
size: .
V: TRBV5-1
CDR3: CASSLWAKGRTEAFF